This entry concerns a single T cell receptor beta chain. The sample belongs to a study of T-cell reconstitution after alpha-beta-depleted transplantation in children. Construction of the TCRbeta library involved unique molecular identifiers. TCRdb called the PCR reads again in MiXCR, with one record for every CDR3 protein. The table lists fewer than 400,000 distinct CDR3 sequences, 20% of them singletons, with approximately 3.8% in the top ten. V was clipped by 7 bases and J by 7 bases; unmatched bases: 15. The V gene's germline CDR1 is MDHEN and CDR2 SYDVKM. The CDR3 is made up of 16 amino acids. This clonotype was sampled from a human donor who donated a stem cell graft to a child with acute myeloid leukemia. V and J are TRBV28 and TRBJ2-7; 11 bases line up with TRBD2. The sequences come from PBMCs from the stem cell graft donor, collected from the stem cell graft. Here the CDR3 DNA reads TGTGCCAGCAACGTGAATAGCGGGAGGGCCTGGGGTGAGCAGTACTTC. It yields the protein CASNVNSGRAWGEQYF. The variable domain in full, completed from reference TRBV28 and TRBJ2-7, reads DVKVTQSSRYLVKRTGEKVFLECVQDMDHENMFWYRQDPGLGLRLIYFSYDVKMKEKGDIPEGYSVSREKKERFSLILESASTNQTSMYLCASNVNSGRAWGEQYFGPGTRLTVT.